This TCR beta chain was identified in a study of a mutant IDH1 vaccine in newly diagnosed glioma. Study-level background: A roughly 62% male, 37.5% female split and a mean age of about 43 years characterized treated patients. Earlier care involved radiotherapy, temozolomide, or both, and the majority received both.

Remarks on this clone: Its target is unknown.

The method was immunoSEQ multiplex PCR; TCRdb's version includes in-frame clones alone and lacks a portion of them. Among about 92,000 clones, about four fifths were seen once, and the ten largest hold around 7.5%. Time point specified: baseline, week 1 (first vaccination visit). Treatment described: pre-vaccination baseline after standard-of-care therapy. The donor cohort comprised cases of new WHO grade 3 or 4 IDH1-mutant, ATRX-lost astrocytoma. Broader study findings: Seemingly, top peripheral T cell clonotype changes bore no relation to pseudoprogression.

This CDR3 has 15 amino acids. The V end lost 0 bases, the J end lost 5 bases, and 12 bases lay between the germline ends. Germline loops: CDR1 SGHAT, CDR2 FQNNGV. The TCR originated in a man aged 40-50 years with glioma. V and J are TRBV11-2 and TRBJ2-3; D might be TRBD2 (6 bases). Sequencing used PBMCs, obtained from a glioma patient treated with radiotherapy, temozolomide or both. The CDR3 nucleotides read TGTGCCAGCAGCTTAGAAGGAGGGTCCAGAGATACGCAGTATTTT. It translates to CASSLEGGSRDTQYF.